The source of this T cell receptor (beta chain) is a study of T cells in Graves' hyperthyroidism and ophthalmopathy. V shed 3 bases and J shed 4 bases, with 9 bases lying between them. Germline values: CDR1 DFQATT, CDR2 SNEGSKA (reference sequence). The CDR3 covers 12 residues. Amplification yielded TCR beta CDR3 regions, with RNA transcripts as the source. A first-round RT-PCR of the TCR CDR3 used the HTBI primer set. In TCRdb, the multiplex PCR reads were re-called with MiXCR into one record per CDR3 protein. The data contain fewer than 700,000 distinct CDR3 sequences, 15% to 20% of them singletons. This clonotype has at least ten counts.

This TCR was recovered from a woman younger than 35 with Graves' ophthalmopathy. The genes are TRBV20-1 and TRBJ1-1; D call uncertain. Specimen: blood. The CDR3 protein is CSASLSGTEAFF. CDR3 DNA sequence: TGCAGTGCTAGTCTCTCGGGCACTGAAGCTTTCTTT.